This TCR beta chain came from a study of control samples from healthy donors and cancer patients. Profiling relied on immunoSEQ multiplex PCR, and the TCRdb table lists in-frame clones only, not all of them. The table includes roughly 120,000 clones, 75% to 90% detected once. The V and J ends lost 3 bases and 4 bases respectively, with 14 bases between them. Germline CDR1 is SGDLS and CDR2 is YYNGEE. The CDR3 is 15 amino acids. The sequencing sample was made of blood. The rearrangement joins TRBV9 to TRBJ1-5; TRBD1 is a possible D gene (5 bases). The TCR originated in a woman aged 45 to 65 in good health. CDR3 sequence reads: CASSAGPPGNQPQHF. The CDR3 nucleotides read TGTGCCAGCAGCGCGGGGCCCCCGGGGAATCAGCCCCAGCATTTT. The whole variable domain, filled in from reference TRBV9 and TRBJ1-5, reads DSGVTQTPKHLITATGQRVTLRCSPRSGDLSVYWYQQSLDQGLQFLIQYYNGEERAKGNILERFSAQQFPDLHSELNLSSLELGDSALYFCASSAGPPGNQPQHFGDGTRLSIL.